This T cell receptor (beta chain) was recorded in a study of T cells expressing NK-cell markers. Study-level results: In a handful of donors, these clonotypes also led the CD3+CD56-NKG2C+ fraction. Whether expanded NKG2C-expressing T cell clones recognize HCMV is unknown.

CDR3 length: 13 residues. Germline V CDR1 and CDR2: LGHNA, YSLEER. Remarks on this clonotype: Its target is not known.

TCRdb reanalyzed the 5' RACE reads and collapses them to one entry per CDR3 protein, without DNA. This listing includes 500,000 or so distinct CDR3 sequences. V is TRBV4-3 and J is TRBJ2-3. The source of this sequence is a man aged 18 to 30 in good health. Sequenced input: blood T cells: a sorted CD56 or NKG2C T cell subset, CD4+ or CD8+ T cells, or bulk PBMC T cells (not recorded which). This CDR3 reads CASSPVGSDTQYF.